This T cell receptor (beta chain) appears in the sequencing data of a study of cytomegalovirus exposure and HLA in healthy donors (dated by TCRdb to 2015 to 2018). Study-wide context: In an earlier analysis of fewer than 750 of the donors, approximately 300 Gb of sequence data and approximately 100 million unique TCR beta sequences from 150 million to 200 million T cells were reported. About 320 gigabases of sequencing data and approximately 80 million unique TCR sequences were included in an early release covering about 700 HLA-typed donors. Of the roughly 400 genotyped donors, about 84% fell in the genetic ancestry cluster associated with self-reported Caucasian donors. The study aimed to test whether cataloging public T cell receptors could reveal signatures of past pathogen exposure. The T cell repertoires of under 750 subjects were profiled by immunosequencing and related to cytomegalovirus serostatus. In addition to the first cohort of 666 subjects, a separate validation cohort of over 90 different subjects was used. To predict cytomegalovirus infection status, the study combined high-throughput TCR immunosequencing, statistical association of individual TCRs with disease status, and machine learning. To study patterns of TCR occurrence, a later analysis re-analyzed previously published TCR beta repertoires from around 670 donors and added high-resolution HLA genotyping. The later analysis used no new phenotypic data to find candidate immune exposures, relying instead on TCR beta sequences and their occurrence across donors. In an earlier analysis of more than 550 of the donors, high-throughput TCR beta sequencing was used to judge whether each TCR beta V gene segment behaved as functional or pseudogenic. Alongside the repertoire data, information on donor age, sex, ethnicity and CMV serostatus was compiled. A later genetic analysis took genome-wide SNP genotypes for about 60% of the roughly 670 donors and used that subset as a discovery cohort. All discovery cohort repertoires had been generated using a single sequencing platform. Class I and class II HLA loci were covered by the typing at four-digit resolution. Typing coverage differed by locus: A, B, C, DRB1 and DQB1 were typed in roughly 620-640 donors, DQA1 in 522, DPA1 in 600 to 610, and DPB1 in 400 to 490. Roughly 5 DR-DQ haplotypes were handled as single units for association and clustering, since linkage in the cohort was strong. On average, over 200,000 unique TCR beta nucleotide sequences were sequenced per donor among several hundred genotyped donors of the cohort, with about 17% of those sequences being non-productive. General findings and caveats noted by the study authors: Compared with the approximately 710-donor mean, donors in an Asian-associated ancestry cluster had fewer N-insertions in productive TCRs, according to a later genetic analysis. A later analysis associated about 17,000 TCR beta sequences with specific HLA alleles at a false discovery rate of 0.05. The authors suggested that the approach could potentially be generalized to other disease states and immunological phenotypes. In a later genetic analysis, a missense DCLRE1C variant was associated with V-gene and J-gene trimming of TCR beta chains, and the association was replicated in an independent cohort. Because counts were too low, some 17 rarely observed V segments, including chromosome 9 orphons, were excluded from the earlier analysis of 587 of the donors. A few of the identified cytomegalovirus-associated TCR beta chains were confirmed in vitro to be specific for cytomegalovirus antigens. Because HLA typing was missing for some donors at each locus, association tests included only the typed subset. In this cohort, only TCR beta chains were sequenced, and detectable features were limited by the absence of alpha or paired-chain data. In a later analysis, TCR association rates were found to vary across HLA loci, with the most associated TCRs seen for DRB1 alleles and the fewest for HLA-C alleles. In a later analysis, HLA-associated TCR beta chains were found to be more clonally expanded and to have lower generation probabilities than equally common non-associated chains. Most TCR sequences were seen in very few donors, while some public TCRs were found in many individuals. A cluster of highly shared sequence variants was judged likely to represent a technical artifact of the sequencing pipeline. Strong co-occurrence of HLA alleles, especially DR and DQ, made assigning TCR associations to individual alleles difficult. In a later analysis, several top co-occurrence clusters were reported to appear linked to parvovirus B19, influenza, CMV and Epstein-Barr virus. The classifier was reported to diagnose cytomegalovirus status with high specificity and sensitivity in both the original and validation cohorts. A later analysis found that most CMV-associated TCR beta chains appeared HLA-restricted, with HLA associations seemingly driven largely by CMV exposure. Some IMGT-functional V segments, including TRBV6-2 and TRBV6-3, could not be told apart with the 87-base-pair reads, so those segments were excluded. Correlated functional status among segregating V segments might reflect linkage disequilibrium, but an unknown experimental factor could not be ruled out. Sequencing depth was assumed to be roughly uniform across donors in the presence/absence analyses, though that assumption may not hold. In an earlier analysis of some 640 of the donors, most TCR beta V segments were observed in productive rearrangements about 87% or about 30% of the time, broadly matching IMGT annotations. The study gave a list of under 200 TCR beta chains associated with cytomegalovirus. A further reported finding was that TCR beta sequences accurately predicted the HLA-A and HLA-B alleles for most subjects in the first cohort. For the cohort, immune exposure information was limited to CMV serostatus.

The library relied on the immunoSEQ multiplex PCR assay. The multiplex PCR relied on a mix of 60 forward primers for TCR Vbeta segments and 13 reverse primers for TCR Jbeta segments. Amplification of the CDR3 region of rearranged TCR beta genes was performed with a multiplex PCR assay on genomic DNA. The Illumina HiSeq System was used to sequence the amplified TCR beta libraries as 87-base-pair reads. In the source study's methods: A later analysis counted about 82 million unique TCR beta chains across the 690 or so repertoires, and roughly 10 million of these chains were shared by at least two donors. A nearest-neighbor algorithm error-corrected the raw reads and collapsed the reads into unique sequences, merging closely related sequences to remove PCR and sequencing errors. V, D and J gene segments were assigned by aligning CDR3 sequences to IMGT reference sequences. Each retained sequence needed at least a six-nucleotide match to both a V gene segment and a J gene segment. Rearrangements were called productive when the CDR3 lacked stop codons and stayed in frame with V and J; all others were non-productive. CDR3 was defined according to IMGT convention as the region running from the second conserved V-encoded cysteine to the conserved J-encoded phenylalanine. In an earlier analysis of more than 550 of the donors, sequences lacking an unambiguous match to a single V gene segment were excluded. In an earlier analysis of 500 to 750 of the donors, V segments were called functional above 56.7% productive rearrangements and were called segregating when the between-donor standard deviation exceeded 5%. To diagnose cytomegalovirus status from the catalog of TCR beta chain sequences, a statistical classification framework was built. In a later analysis, V and J genes were assigned by comparing TCR nucleotide sequences against IMGT/GENE-DB human TR gene sequences. In a later analysis, CDR3 sequences and most-parsimonious VDJ recombination scenarios were assigned using the TCRdist pipeline. In a later analysis, every TCR beta chain was defined by the combination of its CDR3 amino acid sequence and its V-gene family, and reads without a unique V-gene family were dropped. A later analysis removed nearly 600 highly shared, low-generation-probability nucleotide sequences to deal with suspected cross-contamination and a sequencing artifact. A later analysis calculated a clonal expansion index for each public chain from normalized within-repertoire ranks of inferred template counts. In a later analysis, generation probabilities were computed using a VDJ recombination model fitted to out-of-frame rearrangements, and the results were checked against IGoR. A later analysis scored TCR-TCR, TCR-HLA and TCR-CMV co-occurrence with hypergeometric tests, applying a repertoire-size bias correction to TCR pairs. To estimate false discovery rates, a later analysis permuted the HLA or CMV assignments 20 times. A later analysis grouped co-occurring TCRs with DBSCAN, adding TCRdist sequence similarity when clustering within HLA-allele-positive subsets. For co-occurrence clustering, repertoires with fewer than 30,000 or more than 120,000 public chains were excluded, along with roughly 5 repertoires with anomalous nucleotide sharing. TCRdb carries this immuneACCESS record with in-frame sequences only. Its versions omit some clonotypes, under half of them owing to an unresolved V gene in the studies checked, with the rest unexplained. V and J calls and clone size come straight from that table; D and trimming were deduced from the DNA. The sample has about 46,000 clones on record. Jointly, the top ten make up more than 0.95% of the sample.

The CDR3 measures 13 amino acids from cysteine to phenylalanine. Only CDR3 DNA remains: 39 bases, in frame from the first base. The germline V gene provides CDR1 SQVTM and CDR2 ANQGSEA. Trimmed from V: 4 bases; trimmed from J: 11 bases; junction bases lacking a gene match: 8. The cohort comprised some 730 healthy bone marrow donors. At the time of sampling, every cohort member was nominally healthy, though immune exposures that went unrecorded were likely present. The donor was CMV seronegative and belonged to the group of 352 seronegative cohort members. Every donor gave a peripheral blood sample, and the peripheral blood mononuclear cells from that sample were used for TCR beta sequencing. The Qiagen DNeasy Blood Extraction Kit was used to extract genomic DNA from the blood cell samples. About this clone: This receptor's antigen is unknown.

Sequenced: PBMCs. This TCR was recovered from a woman aged 40 to 50 in good health and CMV-seronegative. In this chain, TRBV29-1 is recombined with TRBJ2-1, with 10 central nucleotides matching TRBD2. The CDR3 region reads CSVVIAGGWQQFF. The nucleotide sequence is TGCAGCGTTGTGATAGCGGGGGGCTGGCAGCAGTTCTTC.